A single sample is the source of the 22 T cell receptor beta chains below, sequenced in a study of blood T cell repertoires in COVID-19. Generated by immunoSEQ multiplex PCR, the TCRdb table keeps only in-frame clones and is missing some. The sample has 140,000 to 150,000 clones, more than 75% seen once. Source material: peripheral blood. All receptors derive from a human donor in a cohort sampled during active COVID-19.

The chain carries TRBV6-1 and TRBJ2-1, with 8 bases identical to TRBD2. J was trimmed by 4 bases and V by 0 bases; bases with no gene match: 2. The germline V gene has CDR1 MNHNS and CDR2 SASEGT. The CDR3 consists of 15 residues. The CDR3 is CASSEAASGYNEQFF. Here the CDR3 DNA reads TGTGCCAGCAGTGAAGCGGCTAGCGGGTACAATGAGCAGTTCTTC.

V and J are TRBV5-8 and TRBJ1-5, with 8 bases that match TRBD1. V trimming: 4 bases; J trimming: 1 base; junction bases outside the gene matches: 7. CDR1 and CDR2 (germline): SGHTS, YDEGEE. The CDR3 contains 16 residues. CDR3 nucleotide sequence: TGTGCCAGCAGCCCCAGGACAGGGTTAAGCAATCAGCCCCAGCATTTT. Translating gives CASSPRTGLSNQPQHF.

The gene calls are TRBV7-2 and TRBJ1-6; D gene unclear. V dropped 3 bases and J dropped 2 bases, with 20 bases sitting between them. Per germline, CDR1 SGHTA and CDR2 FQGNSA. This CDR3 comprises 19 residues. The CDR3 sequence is CASSLIVPTSSTYNSPLHF. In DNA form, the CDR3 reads TGTGCCAGCAGCTTGATCGTCCCGACAAGCAGCACCTATAATTCACCCCTCCACTTT.

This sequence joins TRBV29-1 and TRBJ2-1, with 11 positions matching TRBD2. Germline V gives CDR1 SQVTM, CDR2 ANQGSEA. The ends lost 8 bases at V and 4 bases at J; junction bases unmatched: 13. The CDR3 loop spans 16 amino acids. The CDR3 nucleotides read TGCAGCTCCGGACTAGCGGGTCGGCCGGGGTACAATGAGCAGTTCTTC. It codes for CSSGLAGRPGYNEQFF.

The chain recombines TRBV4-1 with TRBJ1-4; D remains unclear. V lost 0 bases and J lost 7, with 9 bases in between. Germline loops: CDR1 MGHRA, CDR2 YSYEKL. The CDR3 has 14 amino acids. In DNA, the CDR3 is TGCGCCAGCAGCCAAGAGGGCGTGAGTGAAAAACTGTTTTTT. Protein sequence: CASSQEGVSEKLFF.

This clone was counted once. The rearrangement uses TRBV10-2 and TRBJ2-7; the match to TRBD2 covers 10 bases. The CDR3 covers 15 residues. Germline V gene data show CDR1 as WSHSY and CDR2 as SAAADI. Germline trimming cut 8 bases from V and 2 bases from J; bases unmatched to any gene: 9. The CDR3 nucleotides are TGCGCCAGCTCCCAACTAGCGGGACCGCCCTACGAGCAGTACGTC. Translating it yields CASSQLAGPPYEQYV.

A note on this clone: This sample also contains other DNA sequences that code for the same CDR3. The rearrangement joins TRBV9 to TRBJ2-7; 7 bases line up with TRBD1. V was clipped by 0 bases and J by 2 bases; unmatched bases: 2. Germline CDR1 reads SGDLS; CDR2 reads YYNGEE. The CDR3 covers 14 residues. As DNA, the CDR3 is TGTGCCAGCAGCGTAGGTCAGGGGGCCTACGAGCAGTACTTC. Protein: CASSVGQGAYEQYF.

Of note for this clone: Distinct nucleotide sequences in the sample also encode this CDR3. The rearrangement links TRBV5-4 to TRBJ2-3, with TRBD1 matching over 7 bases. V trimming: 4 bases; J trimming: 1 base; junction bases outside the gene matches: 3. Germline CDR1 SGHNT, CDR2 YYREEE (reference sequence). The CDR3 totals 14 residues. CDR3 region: CASSPTGGTDTQYF. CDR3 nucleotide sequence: TGTGCCAGCAGCCCCACAGGGGGCACAGATACGCAGTATTTT.

CDR3 bases: TGTGCCAGCAGCTTGGGTGGGACAGGGAATGAAAAACTGTTTTTT. Its protein is CASSLGGTGNEKLFF. The chain links TRBV5-4 to TRBJ1-4, with TRBD1 matching over 9 bases. The V and J ends lost 0 bases and 5 bases, in that order; junction bases with no gene match: 2. Germline V gene lookup returns CDR1 SGHNT and CDR2 YYREEE (reference sequence). The CDR3 has 15 residues.

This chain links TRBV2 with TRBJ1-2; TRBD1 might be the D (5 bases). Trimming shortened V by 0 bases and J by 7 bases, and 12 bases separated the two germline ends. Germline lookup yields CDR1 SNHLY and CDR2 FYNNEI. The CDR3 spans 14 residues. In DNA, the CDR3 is TGTGCCAGCAGTGAAGCGCTCAGGGTTTCTGGCTACACCTTC. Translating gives CASSEALRVSGYTF. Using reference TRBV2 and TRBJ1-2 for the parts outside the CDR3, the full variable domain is EPEVTQTPSHQVTQMGQEVILRCVPISNHLYFYWYRQILGQKVEFLVSFYNNEISEKSEIFDDQFSVERPDGSNFTLKIRSTKLEDSAMYFCASSEALRVSGYTFGSGTRLTVV.

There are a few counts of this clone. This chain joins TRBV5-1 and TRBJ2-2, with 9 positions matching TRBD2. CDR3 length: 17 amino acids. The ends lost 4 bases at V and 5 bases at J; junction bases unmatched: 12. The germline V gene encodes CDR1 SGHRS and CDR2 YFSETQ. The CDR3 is CASSQLAGAEGTGELFF. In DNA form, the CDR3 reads TGCGCCAGCAGCCAATTAGCGGGAGCGGAGGGAACCGGGGAGCTGTTTTTT.

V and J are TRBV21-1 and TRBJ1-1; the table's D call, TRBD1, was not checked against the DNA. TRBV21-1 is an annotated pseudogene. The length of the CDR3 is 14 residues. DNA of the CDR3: TGTGCCAGCAGCAAAGGAGACATGGCCACTGAAGCTTTCTTT. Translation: CASSKGDMATEAFF.

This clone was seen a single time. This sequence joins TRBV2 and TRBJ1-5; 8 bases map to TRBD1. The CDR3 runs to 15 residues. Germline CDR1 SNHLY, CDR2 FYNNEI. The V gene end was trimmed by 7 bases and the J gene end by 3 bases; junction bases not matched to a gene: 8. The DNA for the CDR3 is TGTGCCAGCACTTTTTGGACAGGGAACAATCAGCCCCAGCATTTT. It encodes CASTFWTGNNQPQHF.

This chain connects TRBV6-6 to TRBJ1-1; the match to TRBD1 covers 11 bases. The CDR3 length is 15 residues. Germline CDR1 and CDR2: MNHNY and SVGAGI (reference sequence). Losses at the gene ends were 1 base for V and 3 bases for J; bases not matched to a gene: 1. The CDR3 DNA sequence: TGTGCCAGCAGTTACTTGGGACAGGGGGACACTGAAGCTTTCTTT. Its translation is CASSYLGQGDTEAFF.

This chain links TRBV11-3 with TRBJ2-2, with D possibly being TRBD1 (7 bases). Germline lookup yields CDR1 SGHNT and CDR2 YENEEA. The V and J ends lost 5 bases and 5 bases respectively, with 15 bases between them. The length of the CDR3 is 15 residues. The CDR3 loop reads CASSNPTGRTGELFF. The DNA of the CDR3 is TGTGCCAGCAGCAATCCGACAGGGAGGACCGGGGAGCTGTTTTTT.

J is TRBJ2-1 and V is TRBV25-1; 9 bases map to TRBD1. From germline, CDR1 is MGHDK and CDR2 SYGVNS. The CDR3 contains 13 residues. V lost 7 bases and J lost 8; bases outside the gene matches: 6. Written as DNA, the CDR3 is TGTGCCAGCATGGGACAGGGACAAGATGAGCAGTTCTTC. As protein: CASMGQGQDEQFF.

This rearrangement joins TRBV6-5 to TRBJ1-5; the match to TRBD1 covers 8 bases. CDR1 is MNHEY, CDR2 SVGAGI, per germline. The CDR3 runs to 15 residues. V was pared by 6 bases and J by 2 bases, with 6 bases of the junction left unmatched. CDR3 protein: CASRKTTGGNQPQHF. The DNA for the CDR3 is TGTGCCAGCAGGAAAACGACAGGGGGCAATCAGCCCCAGCATTTT.

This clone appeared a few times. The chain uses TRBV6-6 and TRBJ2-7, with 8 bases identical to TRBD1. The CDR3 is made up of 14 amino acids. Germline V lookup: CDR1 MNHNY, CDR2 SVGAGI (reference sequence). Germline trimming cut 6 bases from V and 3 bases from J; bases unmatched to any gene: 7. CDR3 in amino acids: CASRTGTGHYEQYV. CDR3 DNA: TGTGCCAGCAGGACCGGGACAGGTCACTACGAGCAGTACGTC.

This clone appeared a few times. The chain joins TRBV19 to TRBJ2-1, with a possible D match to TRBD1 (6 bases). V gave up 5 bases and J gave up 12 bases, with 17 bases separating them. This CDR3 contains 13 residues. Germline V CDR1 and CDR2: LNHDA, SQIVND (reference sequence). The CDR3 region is CASSFGEGGRQFF. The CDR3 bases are TGTGCCAGTAGTTTCGGGGAAGGGGGACGGCAGTTCTTC.

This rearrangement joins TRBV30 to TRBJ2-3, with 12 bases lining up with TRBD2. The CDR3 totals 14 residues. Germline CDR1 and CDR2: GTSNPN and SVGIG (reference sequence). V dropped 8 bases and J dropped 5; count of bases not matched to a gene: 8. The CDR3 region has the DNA TGTGCCGGAACGACTAGCGGGAGAGGAGATACGCAGTATTTT. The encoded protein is CAGTTSGRGDTQYF.

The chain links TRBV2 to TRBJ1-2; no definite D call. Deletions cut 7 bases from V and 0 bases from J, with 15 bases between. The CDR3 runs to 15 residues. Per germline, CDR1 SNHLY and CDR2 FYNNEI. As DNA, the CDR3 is TGTGCCAGCACACCGATCCGGGAAACTAACTATGGCTACACCTTC. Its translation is CASTPIRETNYGYTF.

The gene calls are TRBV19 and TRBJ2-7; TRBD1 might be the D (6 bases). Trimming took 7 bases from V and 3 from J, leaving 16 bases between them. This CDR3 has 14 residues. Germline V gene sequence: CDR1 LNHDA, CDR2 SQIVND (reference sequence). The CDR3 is CASTLNRVGYEQYV. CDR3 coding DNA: TGTGCCAGTACCTTAAACAGGGTGGGCTACGAGCAGTACGTC.